Below are 24 T cell receptor beta chains sequenced from a single sample in a study of cytomegalovirus exposure and HLA in healthy donors. PCR used 60 Vbeta primers and 13 Jbeta primers. Assay used: immunoSEQ multiplex PCR; TCRdb lists only in-frame clones, some missing. The sample shows some 250,000 clones, 75% to 85% of them seen only once. The specimen was PBMCs. Receptor source: a woman aged 55-69 years in good health and CMV-seropositive.

This chain joins TRBV14 and TRBJ2-7; D remains unclear. Germline CDR1 SGHDN, CDR2 FVKESK. Trimming took off 2 bases at V and 0 bases at J, with 8 bases between the two ends. The CDR3 contains 14 residues. CDR3: CASSQLVSSYEQYF. The CDR3 DNA sequence: TGTGCCAGCAGCCAATTAGTGAGCTCCTACGAGCAGTACTTC. Combining the CDR3 with reference TRBV14 and TRBJ2-7 gives the whole variable domain EAGVTQFPSHSVIEKGQTVTLRCDPISGHDNLYWYRRVMGKEIKFLLHFVKESKQDESGMPNNRFLAERTGGTYSTLKVQPAELEDSGVYFCASSQLVSSYEQYFGPGTRLTVT.

Note on this clone: This specimen includes other DNA sequences encoding the same CDR3. The V gene is TRBV6-4, the J gene TRBJ1-1; 9 bases fit TRBD1. With V trimmed by 2 bases and J by 5 bases, 3 bases remained unmatched. Germline CDR1 is MRHNA and CDR2 is SNTAGT. CDR3 length: 14 amino acids. DNA of the CDR3: TGTGCCAGCAGTGACACGGACAGGGGAACTGAAGCTTTCTTT. It encodes CASSDTDRGTEAFF.

This chain joins TRBV6-1 and TRBJ1-1; D possibly corresponds to TRBD1 (5 bases). Trimming left V 8 bases short and J 1 base short, with 14 bases between. The CDR3 extends over 14 amino acids. Germline CDR1 is MNHNS and CDR2 is SASEGT. DNA for the CDR3: TGTGCCAGCGGGTGGGGGAGGGGGAACACTGAAGCTTTCTTT. This gives the protein CASGWGRGNTEAFF.

This sequence joins TRBV5-4 and TRBJ2-3; the D is unclear. Germline CDR1 is SGHNT and CDR2 is YYREEE (reference sequence). CDR3 length equals 15 residues. V was trimmed by 0 bases and J by 0 bases, leaving 8 bases between them. The CDR3 reads CASSLDSTSTDTQYF. The DNA for the CDR3 is TGTGCCAGCAGCTTGGATAGCACGAGCACAGATACGCAGTATTTT. Variable domain in full (rest from reference TRBV5-4 and TRBJ2-3): ETGVTQSPTHLIKTRGQQVTLRCSSQSGHNTVSWYQQALGQGPQFIFQYYREEENGRGNFPPRFSGLQFPNYSSELNVNALELDDSALYLCASSLDSTSTDTQYFGPGTRLTVL.

The rearrangement links TRBV7-3 to TRBJ1-2, with D perhaps matching TRBD1 (5 bases). This CDR3 contains 13 residues. Germline CDR1 is SGHTA and CDR2 is FQGTGA. V gave up 5 bases and J gave up 6 bases, with 13 bases separating them. The DNA of the CDR3 is TGTGCCAGCAGCCACGTTGCGGGGGATGGCTACACCTTC. Translating gives CASSHVAGDGYTF.

The CDR3 DNA sequence: TGCGCCAGCAGTGAGTGGGGAGTAAACTATGGCTACACCTTC. Translation: CASSEWGVNYGYTF. V usage is TRBV10-2 and J usage is TRBJ1-2; D not resolved. V shed 1 base and J shed 2 bases, with 8 bases lying between them. From germline, CDR1 is WSHSY and CDR2 SAAADI. The length of the CDR3 is 14 residues.

The CDR3 nucleotides read TGTGCCAGCAGTGCCGGACAGGTTTTCTATGGCTACACCTTC. The encoded protein is CASSAGQVFYGYTF. The V and J genes are TRBV6-1 and TRBJ1-2; TRBD1 matches at 7 bases. V lost 4 bases to trimming and J lost 4 bases; unmatched junction nucleotides: 6. The CDR3 runs 14 residues. In germline, CDR1 is MNHNS, CDR2 SASEGT.

The rearrangement links TRBV5-1 to TRBJ2-3; TRBD2 matches at 7 bases. CDR3 length: 15 amino acids. V was clipped by 1 base and J by 0 bases; unmatched bases: 2. Germline CDR1 SGHRS, CDR2 YFSETQ. CDR3 region: CASSLLGGSTDTQYF. The DNA of the CDR3 is TGCGCCAGCAGCTTGTTGGGGGGGAGCACAGATACGCAGTATTTT.

This rearrangement joins TRBV7-9 to TRBJ2-1, with D perhaps matching TRBD1 (6 bases). The V gene's germline CDR1 is SEHNR and CDR2 FQNEAQ (reference sequence). V lost 5 bases to trimming and J lost 5 bases, with 22 bases between them. This CDR3 spans 17 amino acids. The CDR3 DNA follows: TGTGCCAGCAGCCCCTCCACAGGGCCGCTAACGAACAATGAGCAGTTCTTC. It codes for CASSPSTGPLTNNEQFF.

CDR3 DNA sequence: TGCGCCAGCAGCTTACAGGGCTCGAACACTGAAGCTTTCTTT. This sequence encodes CASSLQGSNTEAFF. The chain has TRBV5-1 and TRBJ1-1; D is perhaps TRBD1 (6 bases). The germline CDR1 and CDR2 sequences are SGHRS and YFSETQ. The CDR3 runs to 14 residues. V lost 2 bases to trimming and J lost 1 base, with 9 bases between them.

The gene calls are TRBV28 and TRBJ1-5, with 9 bases fitting TRBD1. The trim removed 8 bases at V and 0 bases at J, leaving 8 bases unmatched. This CDR3 contains 16 residues. Germline V gene data show CDR1 as MDHEN and CDR2 as SYDVKM. The CDR3 loop is CASPPRQGDSNQPQHF. In nucleotides, the CDR3 is TGTGCCAGCCCCCCTCGACAGGGGGATAGCAATCAGCCCCAGCATTTT.

This sequence joins TRBV5-1 and TRBJ1-2; unclear D gene. The germline CDR1 and CDR2 sequences are SGHRS and YFSETQ. This CDR3 contains 12 residues. Trimming cost V 4 bases and J 0 bases, with 4 bases left between them. CDR3 amino acids: CASSPPNYGYTF. The CDR3 DNA reads as TGCGCCAGCAGCCCTCCTAACTATGGCTACACCTTC.

This clone was counted a few times. This CDR3 is CASSLLYRGTEAFF. CDR3 DNA: TGTGCCAGCAGCTTGTTGTACAGGGGTACTGAAGCTTTCTTT. The gene calls are TRBV5-6 and TRBJ1-1; 7 bases match TRBD1. The CDR3 loop spans 14 amino acids. The trim removed 1 base at V and 5 bases at J, leaving 5 bases unmatched. CDR1 is SGHDT and CDR2 is YYEEEE in the germline V gene.

The CDR3 DNA reads TGTGCCAGCAGTCCGACAGGGCCCCCCTACGAGCAGTACTTC. This gives the protein CASSPTGPPYEQYF. This sequence joins TRBV27 and TRBJ2-7, with 7 bases that match TRBD1. Germline CDR1 is MNHEY and CDR2 is SMNVEV (reference sequence). V trimming: 5 bases; J trimming: 2 bases; junction bases outside the gene matches: 6. CDR3 length equals 14 residues.

This sequence joins TRBV29-1 and TRBJ1-2; D may be TRBD1 (6 bases). V gave up 7 bases and J gave up 3 bases, with 15 bases separating them. The CDR3 spans 13 residues. CDR1 is SQVTM and CDR2 is ANQGSEA in the germline V gene. The CDR3 region is CSAFGGAYYGYTF. Here the CDR3 DNA reads TGCAGCGCCTTCGGGGGGGCATACTATGGCTACACCTTC.

This chain links TRBV4-1 with TRBJ1-3; D gene ambiguous. V was clipped by 3 bases and J by 1 base, with 7 bases between them. CDR1 is MGHRA and CDR2 is YSYEKL in the germline V gene. This CDR3 region has 14 residues. This CDR3 reads CASSQATSGNTIYF. CDR3 DNA: TGCGCCAGCAGCCAGGCGACATCTGGAAACACCATATATTTT.

The chain carries TRBV19 and TRBJ1-1; a weak D match, TRBD1 (5 bases). Between the trimmed V and J ends, which lost 11 bases and 4 bases, there was a span of 14 bases. Germline values: CDR1 LNHDA, CDR2 SQIVND (reference sequence). CDR3 length: 12 residues. For the CDR3, the DNA is TGTGCCTCAAGCCAGGGAAGCACTGAAGCTTTCTTT. Its protein is CASSQGSTEAFF.

V usage is TRBV2 and J usage is TRBJ1-4; perhaps TRBD1 as D (5 bases). Germline-derived CDR1 and CDR2 are SNHLY and FYNNEI. The CDR3 loop spans 14 amino acids. Trimming left V 6 bases short and J 5 bases short, with 13 bases between. The CDR3 spells CASSRGDPNEKLFF. Written as DNA, the CDR3 is TGTGCCAGCAGCCGGGGGGACCCCAATGAAAAACTGTTTTTT.

This chain connects TRBV6-5 to TRBJ2-7, with D perhaps TRBD1 (5 bases). In germline, CDR1 is MNHEY, CDR2 SVGAGI. CDR3 length: 14 residues. The CDR3 here is CAAAWGRGPYEQYF. CDR3 bases: TGTGCAGCAGCGTGGGGTAGGGGCCCCTACGAGCAGTACTTC.

V is TRBV30 and J is TRBJ1-5, with D tentatively TRBD1 (5 bases). The CDR3 covers 13 residues. CDR1 is GTSNPN, CDR2 SVGIG, per germline (reference sequence). Trimming removed 2 bases from V and 4 bases from J, with 9 bases in between. The CDR3 protein is CAWSQRQNQPQHF. The CDR3, as DNA: TGTGCCTGGAGTCAGAGACAGAATCAGCCCCAGCATTTT.

CDR3: CASSPDSYNEKLFF. Here the CDR3 DNA reads TGCGCCAGCAGCCCGGACAGCTATAATGAAAAACTGTTTTTT. The chain has TRBV4-1 and TRBJ1-4, with D perhaps TRBD1 (6 bases). Germline V gives CDR1 MGHRA, CDR2 YSYEKL. V was trimmed by 4 bases and J by 4 bases, leaving 10 bases between them. The CDR3 contains 14 residues.

The rearrangement joins TRBV19 to TRBJ1-2, with 8 bases identical to TRBD1. The V gene's germline CDR1 is LNHDA and CDR2 SQIVND (reference sequence). CDR3 length: 13 amino acids. V gave up 6 bases and J gave up 8 bases; unmatched junction bases: 8. CDR3 protein: CASSRGQGGGYTF. DNA of the CDR3: TGTGCCAGTAGCCGAGGACAGGGTGGAGGCTACACCTTC.

The chain employs TRBV5-1 and TRBJ1-2; D remains unclear. V was cut by 0 bases and J by 7 bases, with 10 bases left in between. CDR3 length equals 13 residues. Germline lookup yields CDR1 SGHRS and CDR2 YFSETQ. CDR3 in amino acids: CASSLAGSSGYTF. CDR3 nucleotide sequence: TGCGCCAGCAGCTTGGCCGGGAGTAGTGGCTACACCTTC.

This clone was detected a few times. This chain links TRBV29-1 with TRBJ2-6; no firm D call. There are 13 residues in the CDR3. Trimming cost V 3 bases and J 0 bases, with 3 bases left between them. CDR1 is SQVTM and CDR2 is ANQGSEA in the germline V gene. This CDR3 reads CSVDGSGANVLTF. The DNA of the CDR3 is TGCAGCGTTGACGGCTCTGGGGCCAACGTCCTGACTTTC.